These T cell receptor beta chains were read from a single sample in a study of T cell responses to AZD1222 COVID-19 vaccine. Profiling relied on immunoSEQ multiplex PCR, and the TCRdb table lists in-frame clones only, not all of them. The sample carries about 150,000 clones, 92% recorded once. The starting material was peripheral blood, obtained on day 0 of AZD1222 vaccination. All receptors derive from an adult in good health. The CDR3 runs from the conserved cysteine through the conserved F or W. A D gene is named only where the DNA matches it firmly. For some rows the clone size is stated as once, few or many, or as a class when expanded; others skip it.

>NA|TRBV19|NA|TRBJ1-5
TGTGCCAGTAGTAGGGGGGGTAGCAATCAGCCCCAGCATTTT
CASSRGGSNQPQHF
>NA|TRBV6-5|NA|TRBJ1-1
TGTGCCAGCAGTTACTCCATAGGTCGGGTGAACACTGAAGCTTTCTTT
CASSYSIGRVNTEAFF
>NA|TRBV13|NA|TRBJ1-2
TGTGCCAGCAGCTTAAATCAAGGTTATGGCTACACCTTC
CASSLNQGYGYTF
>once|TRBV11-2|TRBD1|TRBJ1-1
TGTGCCAGCAGCCTTTGGACAGGGCCGAGCACTGAAGCTTTCTTT
CASSLWTGPSTEAFF
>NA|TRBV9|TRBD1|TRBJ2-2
TGTGCCAGCAGCGTAGGGGTCGGGACAGACACCGGGGAGCTGTTTTTT
CASSVGVGTDTGELFF
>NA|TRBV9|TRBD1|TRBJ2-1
TGTGCCAGCAGCGTAGAGGGGGCGCCTCACAATGAGCAGTTCTTC
CASSVEGAPHNEQFF
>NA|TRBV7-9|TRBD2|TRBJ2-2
TGTGCCAGCAGCAGGGGAGCGGGGGACACCGGGGAGCTGTTTTTT
CASSRGAGDTGELFF
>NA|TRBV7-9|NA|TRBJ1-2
TGTGCCAGCAGCTTACCCTTAGACTATGGCTACACCTTC
CASSLPLDYGYTF
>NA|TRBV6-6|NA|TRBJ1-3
TGTGCCGGGGGCAAGACAAGCTCTGGAAACACCATATATTTT
CAGGKTSSGNTIYF
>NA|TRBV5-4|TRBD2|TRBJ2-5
TGTGCCCGCAGCACAGAGCGGGGGGTGACTCAAGAGACCCAGTACTTC
CARSTERGVTQETQYF
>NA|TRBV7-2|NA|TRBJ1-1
TGTGCCAGCAGCTTATTCACAGCAAGGAACACTGAAGCTTTCTTT
CASSLFTARNTEAFF
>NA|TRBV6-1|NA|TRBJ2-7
TGTGCCAGCAGTGTAAGTCGGACAGATAGCTCCTACGAGCAGTACTTC
CASSVSRTDSSYEQYF
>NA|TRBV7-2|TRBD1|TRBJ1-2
TGTGCCAGCAGCTTAGTCGGGACAGGGACCCCGTATGGCTACACCTTC
CASSLVGTGTPYGYTF
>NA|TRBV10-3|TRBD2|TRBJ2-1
TGTGCCATCAGTGAGTCGCAAGCGGGGGGGCCTAGGAATGAGCAGTTCTTC
CAISESQAGGPRNEQFF
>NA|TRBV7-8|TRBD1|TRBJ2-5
TGTGCCAGCAGCATCGCGACAGGGGGCTATGGGACCCAGTACTTC
CASSIATGGYGTQYF
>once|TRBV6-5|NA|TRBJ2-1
TGTGCCAGCACGCTAGCAAGCGAGCAGTTCTTC
CASTLASEQFF
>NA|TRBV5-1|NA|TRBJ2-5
TGCGCCAGCAGCTTGGTCGGGGTGCGGGAGACCCAGTACTTC
CASSLVGVRETQYF
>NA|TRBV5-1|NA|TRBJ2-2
TGCGCCAGCAGCTTGGTCCAGGGCGGGGAGCTGTTTTTT
CASSLVQGGELFF
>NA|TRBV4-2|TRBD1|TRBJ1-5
TGTGCCAGCAGCCAAGTTACAGGGGGCGATCAGCCCCAGCATTTT
CASSQVTGGDQPQHF
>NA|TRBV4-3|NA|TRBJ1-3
TGCGCCAGCAGCCAAGATTTTAGGGTGGAAGGAAACACCATATATTTT
CASSQDFRVEGNTIYF
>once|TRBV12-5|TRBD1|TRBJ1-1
TGTGCTAGTGGTTCCTCGGGACAGGTAAAGAACACTGAAGCTTTCTTT
CASGSSGQVKNTEAFF
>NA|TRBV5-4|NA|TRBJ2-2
TGTGCCAGCAGCTCCATCGGCAGGGGAAACGCCGGGGAGCTGTTTTTT
CASSSIGRGNAGELFF
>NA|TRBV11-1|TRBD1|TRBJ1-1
TGTGCCAGCACCAGGGGGCGAAACACTGAAGCTTTCTTT
CASTRGRNTEAFF
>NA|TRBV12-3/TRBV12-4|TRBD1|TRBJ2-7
TGTGCCAGCAGTACCGGGACAGGGAACGAGCAGTACTTC
CASSTGTGNEQYF
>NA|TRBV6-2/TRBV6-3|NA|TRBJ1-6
TGTGCCAGCAGTTACTCTGGCGACCCCTCCCTCCACTTT
CASSYSGDPSLHF
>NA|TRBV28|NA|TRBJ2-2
TGTGCCAGCAGTTTGCCGGGGGCGGGCAGCGGGGAGCTGTTTTTT
CASSLPGAGSGELFF
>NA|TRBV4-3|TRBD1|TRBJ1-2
TGCGCCAGCAGCCATGAACAGGGGGACTATGGCTACACCTTC
CASSHEQGDYGYTF
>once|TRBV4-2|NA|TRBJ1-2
TGTGCCAGCAGCCAGCCCATAGGGGGGGCTAACTATGGCTACACCTTC
CASSQPIGGANYGYTF
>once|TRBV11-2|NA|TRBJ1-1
TGTGCCAGCAGCGAAGAAGCCAGGGGCACTGAAGCTTTCTTT
CASSEEARGTEAFF
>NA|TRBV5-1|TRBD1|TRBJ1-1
TGCGCCAGCAGCTTGGAGGCCGGGACAGGGAGAACTGAAGCTTTCTTT
CASSLEAGTGRTEAFF
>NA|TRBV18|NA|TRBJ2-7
TGTGCCAGCTCACCATCGGGCGGGTCCTACGAGCAGTACTTC
CASSPSGGSYEQYF
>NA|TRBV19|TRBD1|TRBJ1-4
TGTGCCAGTAGCCGGGACAGTTCGTATGAGGAACTGTTTTTT
CASSRDSSYEELFF
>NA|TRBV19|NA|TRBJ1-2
TGTGCCAGTACGGGGACCATTAACTATGGCTACACCTTC
CASTGTINYGYTF
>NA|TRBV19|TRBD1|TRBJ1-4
TGTGCCAGTAGCAGGGACAGGCTAAATGAAAAACTGTTTTTT
CASSRDRLNEKLFF
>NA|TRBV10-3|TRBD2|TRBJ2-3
TGTGCCATAACGACTAGCGGGCTAAGCACAGATACGCAGTATTTT
CAITTSGLSTDTQYF
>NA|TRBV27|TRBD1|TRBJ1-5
TGTGCCAGCAGTTTAATTCCGGGACAGGGTCTGGAGTATAGCAATCAGCCCCAGCATTTT
CASSLIPGQGLEYSNQPQHF
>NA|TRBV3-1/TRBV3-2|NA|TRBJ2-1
TGTGCCAGCAGCCCCTCATCCTACAATGAGCAGTTCTTC
CASSPSSYNEQFF
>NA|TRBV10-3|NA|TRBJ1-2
TGTGCCATCGCGGGAAATAACTATGGCTACACCTTC
CAIAGNNYGYTF
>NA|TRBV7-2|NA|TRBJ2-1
TGTGCCAGCAGCTTATCCTGGGGGTCCCCCCCTGAGCAGTTCTTC
CASSLSWGSPPEQFF
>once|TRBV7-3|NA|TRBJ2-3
TGTGCCAGCAGGTACCGGGGGACCACAGATACGCAGTATTTT
CASRYRGTTDTQYF
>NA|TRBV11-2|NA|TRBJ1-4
TGTGCCAGCAGCCCAGTGGGCCTGTCTGGTGAAAAACTGTTTTTT
CASSPVGLSGEKLFF
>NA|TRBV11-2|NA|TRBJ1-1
TGTGCCAGCAGCTTAGGCGGGAACACTGAAGCTTTCTTT
CASSLGGNTEAFF
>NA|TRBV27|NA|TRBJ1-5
TGTGCCAGCAGTTTTACGGCAGGGTATAATCAGCCCCAGCATTTT
CASSFTAGYNQPQHF
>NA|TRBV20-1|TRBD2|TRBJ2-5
TGCAGTGCTAGTATGGCTAGCGGGGGGGCAAGGAAGGGAGAGACCCAGTACTTC
CSASMASGGARKGETQYF
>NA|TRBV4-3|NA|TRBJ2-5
TGCGCCAGCAGCCTGAGTATCCCTGGGGACCAAGAGACCCAGTACTTC
CASSLSIPGDQETQYF
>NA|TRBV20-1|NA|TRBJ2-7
TGCAGTGCTAGTGCGGTGTGGGGGAATCCCTACGAGCAGTACTTC
CSASAVWGNPYEQYF
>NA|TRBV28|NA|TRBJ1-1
TGTGCCAGCAGCCCCCCTGCGCGGACAGCTTTCTTT
CASSPPARTAFF
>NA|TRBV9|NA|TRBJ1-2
TGTGCCAGCAGCGTAGAACCACAGGGCTATGGCTACACCTTC
CASSVEPQGYGYTF
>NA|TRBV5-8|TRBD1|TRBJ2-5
TGTGCCAGCAGCGTGGACAGGGGGCTGGAGACCCAGTACTTC
CASSVDRGLETQYF
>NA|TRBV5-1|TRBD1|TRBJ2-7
TGCGCCAGCAGCTTCTCCGGGACAGGGGCCTACGAGCAGTACTTC
CASSFSGTGAYEQYF
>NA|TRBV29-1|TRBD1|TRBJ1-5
TGCAGCGTTCACACAGGGGTTAGCAATCAGCCCCAGCATTTT
CSVHTGVSNQPQHF
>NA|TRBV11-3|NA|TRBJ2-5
TGTGCCAGCAGCTTGGGGCCCCAAGAGACCCAGTACTTC
CASSLGPQETQYF
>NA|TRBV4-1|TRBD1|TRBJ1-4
TGCGCCAGCAGCCTTATGGGACAGGTTAAAGAAAAACTGTTTTTT
CASSLMGQVKEKLFF
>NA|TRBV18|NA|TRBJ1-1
TGTGCCAGCTCACCAGGGGTTGCGAACACTGAAGCTTTCTTT
CASSPGVANTEAFF
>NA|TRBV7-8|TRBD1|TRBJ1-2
TGTGCCAGCAGCGTAGACAGGGGGCTAAACTATGGCTACACCTTC
CASSVDRGLNYGYTF
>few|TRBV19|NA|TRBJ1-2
TGTGCCAGTAGTATCGGGCAGATCTATGGCTACACCTTC
CASSIGQIYGYTF
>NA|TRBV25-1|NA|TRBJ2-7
TGTGCCTTCGTGGGGCACGAGCAGTACTTC
CAFVGHEQYF
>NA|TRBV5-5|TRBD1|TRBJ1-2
TGTGCCAGCAGCCAGACAGGGGAAGATGGCTACACCTTC
CASSQTGEDGYTF
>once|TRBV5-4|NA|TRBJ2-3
TGTGCCAGCAGCTTGGATACGGTTCTTTCGGTGGCAGATACGCAGTATTTT
CASSLDTVLSVADTQYF